Described below is a single TCR beta chain sequence and its context. Generated by immunoSEQ multiplex PCR, the TCRdb table keeps only in-frame clones and is missing some. Of more than 250,000 clones in the sample, 70% to 90% were seen once. The CDR3 length is 15 residues. Germline values: CDR1 LGHNA, CDR2 YNFKEQ. J lost 8 bases, V lost 1 base, and 7 bases had no gene match. This entry is derived from a study of blood T cell repertoires in COVID-19. At the level of the study: T cells, B-cell-depleted T cells, or PBMCs provided the cDNA or gDNA that served as material.

The study drew participants aged roughly 18 to 95 years from some 25 US areas. Cohort 3 recovery required two negative PCRs, clearance, or symptom resolution. Sequencing input: PBMCs or T cells enriched from blood (not recorded which). The chain joins TRBV4-2 to TRBJ2-1, with 8 bases fitting TRBD2. The clonotype comes from a young man who had recovered from COVID-19. CDR3 in DNA: TGTGCCAGCAGCCAAGCTAGCGGGCGCCGGGATGAGCAGTTCTTC. Translation: CASSQASGRRDEQFF.